These 3 T cell receptor beta chains originate from one sample sequenced in a study of Ad26.COV2.S vaccination and SARS-CoV-2 variants. Described treatment: roughly 19 received Ad26.COV2.S at low or high dose, single or two shots; roughly 5 received placebo; per-sample allocation not given. Material that was analyzed had been drawn on day 63 after the first vaccine or placebo injection. Only in-frame clones appear in the TCRdb table, and some are missing; sequencing was by immunoSEQ multiplex PCR. The table records roughly 400,000 clones, about 90% of them present only once. Here the sequenced sample was peripheral blood, taken in a trial of Ad26.COV2.S vaccine versus placebo. The origin of the receptors is a person aged 18-60 years who received the Ad26.COV2.S COVID-19 vaccine or a placebo.

The rearrangement uses TRBV6-1 and TRBJ1-2, with D hard to call. The CDR3 contains 16 residues. Germline CDR1 and CDR2: MNHNS and SASEGT. V lost 3 bases and J 8 bases, leaving 22 bases between the germline ends. CDR3 protein: CASSETWVGSGWGYTF. The CDR3 DNA reads TGTGCCAGCAGTGAGACCTGGGTCGGGTCGGGATGGGGCTACACCTTC.

V usage is TRBV27 and J usage is TRBJ2-2; 8 bases match TRBD1. Trimming at V came to 7 bases and at J to 2 bases, leaving 9 bases not matched to a gene. Per germline, CDR1 MNHEY and CDR2 SMNVEV (reference sequence). The CDR3 runs 16 residues. CDR3 amino acids: CASTLTGQGNTGELFF. The CDR3 nucleotides are TGTGCCAGCACCCTAACCGGACAGGGAAACACCGGGGAGCTGTTTTTT.

The rearrangement joins TRBV6-6 to TRBJ2-2; 8 bases are a match to TRBD2. The CDR3 spans 16 residues. V was clipped by 5 bases and J by 3 bases; unmatched bases: 8. Germline V lookup: CDR1 MNHNY, CDR2 SVGAGI (reference sequence). The chain's CDR3 is CASSRKLAEYTGELFF. DNA for the CDR3: TGTGCCAGCAGTCGGAAACTAGCGGAGTACACCGGGGAGCTGTTTTTT.